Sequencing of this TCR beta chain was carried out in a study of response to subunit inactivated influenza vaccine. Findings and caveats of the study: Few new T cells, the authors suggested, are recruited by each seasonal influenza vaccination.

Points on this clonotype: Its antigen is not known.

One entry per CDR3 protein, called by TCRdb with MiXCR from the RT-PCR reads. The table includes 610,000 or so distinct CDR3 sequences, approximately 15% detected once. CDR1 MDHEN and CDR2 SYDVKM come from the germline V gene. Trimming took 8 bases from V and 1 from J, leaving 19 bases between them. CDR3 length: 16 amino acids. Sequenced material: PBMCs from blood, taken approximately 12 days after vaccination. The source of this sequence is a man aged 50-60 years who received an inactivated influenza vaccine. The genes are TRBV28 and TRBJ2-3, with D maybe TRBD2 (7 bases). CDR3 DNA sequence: TGTGCCAGCCGCCCACCGGGGGGACACGGCACAGATACGCAGTATTTT. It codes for CASRPPGGHGTDTQYF.